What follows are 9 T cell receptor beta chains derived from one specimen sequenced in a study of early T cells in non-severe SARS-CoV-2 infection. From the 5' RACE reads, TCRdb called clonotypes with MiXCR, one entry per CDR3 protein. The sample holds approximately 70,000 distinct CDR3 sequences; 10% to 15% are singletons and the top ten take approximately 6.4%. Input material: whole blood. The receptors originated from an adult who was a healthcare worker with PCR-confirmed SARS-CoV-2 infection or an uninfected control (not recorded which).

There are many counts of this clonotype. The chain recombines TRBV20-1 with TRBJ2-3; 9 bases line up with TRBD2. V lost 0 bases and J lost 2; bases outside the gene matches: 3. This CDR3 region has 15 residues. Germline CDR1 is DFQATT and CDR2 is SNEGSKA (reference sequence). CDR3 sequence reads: CSARDPSGVTDTQYF. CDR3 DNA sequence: TGCAGTGCTAGAGACCCTAGCGGGGTCACAGATACGCAGTATTTT.

DNA for the CDR3: TGTGCCAGCAGCTTGGTTATTACGGAGGGCCACAATGAGCAGTTCTTC. Translating it yields CASSLVITEGHNEQFF. The J gene is TRBJ2-1, the V gene TRBV5-6, with D tentatively TRBD2 (6 bases). Germline-derived CDR1 and CDR2 are SGHDT and YYEEEE. Trimming left V 0 bases short and J 5 bases short, with 15 bases between. The CDR3 extends over 16 amino acids.

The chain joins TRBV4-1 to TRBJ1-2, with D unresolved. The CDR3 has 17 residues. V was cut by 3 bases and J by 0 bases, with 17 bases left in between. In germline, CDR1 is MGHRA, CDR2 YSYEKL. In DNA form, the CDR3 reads TGCGCCAGCAGCCAGGCCCCCGGTTCGCGTGCTAACTATGGCTACACCTTC. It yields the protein CASSQAPGSRANYGYTF.

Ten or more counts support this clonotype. The CDR3 bases are TGCAGTGCTAGAGTAGCTCAGGCTAGCAATCAGCCCCAGCATTTT. Translated, it gives CSARVAQASNQPQHF. The chain couples TRBV20-1 to TRBJ1-5; D uncertain. The CDR3 spans 15 residues. V was clipped by 1 base and J by 0 bases, with 10 bases between them. The V gene's germline CDR1 is DFQATT and CDR2 SNEGSKA (reference sequence).

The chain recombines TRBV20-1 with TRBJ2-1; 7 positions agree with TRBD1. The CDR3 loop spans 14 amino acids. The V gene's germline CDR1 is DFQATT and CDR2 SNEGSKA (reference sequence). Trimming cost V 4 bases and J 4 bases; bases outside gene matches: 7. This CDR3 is CSATYGTAYNEQFF. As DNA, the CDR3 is TGCAGTGCTACCTACGGGACAGCGTACAATGAGCAGTTCTTC.

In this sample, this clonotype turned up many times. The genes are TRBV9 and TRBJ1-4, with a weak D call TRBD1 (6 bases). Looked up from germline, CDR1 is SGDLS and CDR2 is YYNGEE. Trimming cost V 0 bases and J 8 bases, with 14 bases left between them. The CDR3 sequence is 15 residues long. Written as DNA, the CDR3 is TGTGCCAGCAGCGTAGCGTGGGGGCCGATGGAAAAACTGTTTTTT. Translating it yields CASSVAWGPMEKLFF.

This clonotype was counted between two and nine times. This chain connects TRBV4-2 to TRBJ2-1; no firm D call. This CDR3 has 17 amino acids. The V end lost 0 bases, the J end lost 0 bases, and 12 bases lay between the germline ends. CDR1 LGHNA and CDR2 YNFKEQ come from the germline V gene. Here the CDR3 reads CASSQEWHQSSYNEQFF. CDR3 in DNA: TGTGCCAGCAGCCAAGAGTGGCACCAAAGCTCCTACAATGAGCAGTTCTTC.

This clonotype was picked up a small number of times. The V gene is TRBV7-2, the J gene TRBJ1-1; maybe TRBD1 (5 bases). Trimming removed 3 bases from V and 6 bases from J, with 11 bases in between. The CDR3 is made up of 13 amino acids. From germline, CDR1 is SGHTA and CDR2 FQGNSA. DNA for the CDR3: TGTGCCAGCAGCTTTCCAGGGTTGTCTGAAGCTTTCTTT. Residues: CASSFPGLSEAFF.

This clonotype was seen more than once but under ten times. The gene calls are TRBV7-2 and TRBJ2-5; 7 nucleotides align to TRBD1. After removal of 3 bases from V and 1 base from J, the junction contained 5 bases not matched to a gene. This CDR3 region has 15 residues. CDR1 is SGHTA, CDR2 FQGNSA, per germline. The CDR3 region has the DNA TGTGCCAGCAGCTTTACCGGGACAGCCCAAGAGACCCAGTACTTC. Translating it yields CASSFTGTAQETQYF.